This T cell receptor (beta chain) emerged from a study of blood T cell repertoires in COVID-19. Study in general: Spain, Italy and the United States supplied samples that represented acute and convalescent COVID-19.

Individuals drawn from approximately 26 US areas were roughly 18 to 89 years old. What the recovered Cohort 3 donors had was two negative PCRs, clearance, or symptom resolution. The CDR3 is 18 residues long. With V trimmed by 3 bases and J by 6 bases, 15 bases remained unmatched. Germline assignment: CDR1 SGHKS and CDR2 YYEKEE (reference sequence). Source study methods: Amplified reference gene primers provided the basis for estimating nucleated cell counts. Clones were read by immunoSEQ multiplex PCR, and TCRdb kept only the in-frame ones, dropping some. D and trimming were read from the DNA, whereas the V and J calls and clone size are those reported in that table. This table has about 500,000 clones, approximately 86% appearing once.

Source material: PBMCs or T cells enriched from blood (not recorded which). The source of this sequence is a woman under 30 who had recovered from COVID-19. The rearrangement uses TRBV5-5 and TRBJ1-6; 7 bases match TRBD1. The CDR3 reads CASSSVVRDSRLNSPLHF. DNA for the CDR3: TGTGCCAGCAGCTCAGTCGTGCGGGACAGCAGACTTAATTCACCCCTCCACTTT.